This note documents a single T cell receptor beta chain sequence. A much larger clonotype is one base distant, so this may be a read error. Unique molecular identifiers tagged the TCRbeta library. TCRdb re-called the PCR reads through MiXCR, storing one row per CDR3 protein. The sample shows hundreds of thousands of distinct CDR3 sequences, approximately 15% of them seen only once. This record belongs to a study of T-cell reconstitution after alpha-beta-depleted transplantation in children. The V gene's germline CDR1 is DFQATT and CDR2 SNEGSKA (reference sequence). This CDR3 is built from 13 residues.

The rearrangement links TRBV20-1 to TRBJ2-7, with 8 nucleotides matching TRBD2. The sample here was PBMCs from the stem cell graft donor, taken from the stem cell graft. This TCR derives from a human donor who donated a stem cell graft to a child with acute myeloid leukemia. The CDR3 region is CSSSGGASYEHYF. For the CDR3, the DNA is TGCAGTTCCTCGGGGGGGGCCTCCTACGAGCATTACTTC.